This is a list of T cell receptor beta chains from one sample in a study of shared clonotypes between healthy human individuals. Profiling relied on immunoSEQ multiplex PCR, and the TCRdb table lists in-frame clones only, not all of them. The table has about 2 million clones, around 96% seen once. The sample consisted of naive CD8+ T cells sorted from blood. These receptors originate from a man between 18 and 29 years old in good health. CDR3s include the opening cysteine and the closing phenylalanine or tryptophan. A D gene is named only where the DNA matches it firmly. Expanded clones get a size class; other rows say once, few or many, or leave the size out.

v_call	clone_size	d_call	j_call	cdr3_aa	cdr3_nt
TRBV7-9	.	.	TRBJ2-5	CASSLVSRSGPNEETQYF	TGTGCCAGCAGCTTAGTGTCTCGGTCTGGACCTAACGAAGAGACCCAGTACTTC
TRBV14	.	.	TRBJ1-2	CASSQHTGSLTYGYTF	TGTGCCAGCAGCCAACACACAGGGTCTCTTACCTATGGCTACACCTTC
TRBV2	.	.	TRBJ2-5	CASSEWTEGETQYF	TGTGCCAGCAGTGAATGGACAGAGGGAGAGACCCAGTACTTC
TRBV4-3	once	.	TRBJ2-4	CASSQDGTGIAKNIQYF	TGCGCCAGCAGCCAAGATGGTACAGGAATAGCCAAAAACATTCAGTACTTC
TRBV4-2	.	.	TRBJ2-3	CASSFNGDTTDTQYF	TGTGCCAGCAGCTTCAACGGGGATACCACAGATACGCAGTATTTT
TRBV9	.	TRBD2	TRBJ2-1	CASSVYAGGSVEQFF	TGTGCCAGCAGCGTATATGCGGGGGGGTCCGTTGAGCAGTTCTTC
TRBV7-7	.	TRBD2	TRBJ2-1	CASSLFVGGNNEQFF	TGTGCTAGCAGCTTATTCGTGGGAGGGAACAATGAGCAGTTCTTC
TRBV19	.	.	TRBJ1-5	CARNTAGSSGQPQHF	TGTGCCAGGAATACCGCAGGGTCTTCCGGTCAGCCCCAGCATTTT
TRBV5-6	.	TRBD1	TRBJ1-1	CASSSMTGVNTEAFF	TGTGCCAGCAGCTCAATGACAGGGGTGAACACTGAAGCTTTCTTT
TRBV30	.	.	TRBJ1-1	CAWSVVGGGTEAFF	TGTGCCTGGAGTGTAGTCGGGGGTGGCACTGAAGCTTTCTTT
TRBV11-1	.	TRBD2	TRBJ2-1	CASSLDPGGPGEQFF	TGTGCCAGCAGCTTAGATCCGGGGGGGCCAGGTGAGCAGTTCTTC
TRBV5-4	.	.	TRBJ1-4	CASSLLDEKLFF	TGTGCCAGCAGCTTGCTCGATGAAAAACTGTTTTTT
TRBV19	.	.	TRBJ1-5	CASSIDGLEPQHF	TGTGCCAGTAGTATAGATGGGCTGGAGCCCCAGCATTTT
TRBV28	.	.	TRBJ1-1	CASSPPGPTGTEAFF	TGTGCCAGCAGTCCTCCGGGACCAACCGGCACTGAAGCTTTCTTT
TRBV27	.	TRBD1	TRBJ2-7	CASSPLDRGLDEQYF	TGTGCCAGCAGTCCCCTGGACAGGGGGCTAGACGAGCAGTACTTC
TRBV6-1	.	TRBD1	TRBJ1-2	CASTRTGGVGYGYTF	TGTGCCAGCACCAGGACAGGGGGCGTAGGCTATGGCTACACCTTC
TRBV27	.	TRBD2	TRBJ2-3	CASNVEGGPADTQYF	TGTGCCAGCAACGTAGAGGGAGGGCCGGCAGATACGCAGTATTTT
TRBV27	.	TRBD1	TRBJ1-1	CASSLLTGGPNTEAFF	TGTGCCAGCAGTTTATTGACAGGGGGCCCGAACACTGAAGCTTTCTTT
TRBV7-9	.	TRBD2	TRBJ2-3	CASSLAGTSGGAGTDTQYF	TGTGCCAGCAGCTTAGCCGGGACTAGCGGGGGGGCCGGCACAGATACGCAGTATTTT
TRBV6-5	.	.	TRBJ2-2	CASSYEAGGELFF	TGTGCCAGCAGTTACGAAGCGGGCGGGGAGCTGTTTTTT
TRBV4-3	.	TRBD1	TRBJ2-1	CASSQGWTGYNEQFF	TGCGCCAGCAGCCAAGGCTGGACAGGCTACAATGAGCAGTTCTTC
TRBV30	.	.	TRBJ2-7	CAWSLGGYEQYF	TGTGCCTGGAGTCTAGGTGGGTACGAGCAGTACTTC
TRBV2	.	.	TRBJ2-5	CASSEAGDQYF	TGTGCCAGCAGTGAAGCGGGGGACCAGTACTTC
TRBV6-6	.	.	TRBJ1-1	CASSWGVSNTEAFF	TGTGCCAGCAGTTGGGGGGTCTCGAACACTGAAGCTTTCTTT
TRBV5-1	.	.	TRBJ2-3	CASSLEAGRGTDTQYF	TGCGCCAGCAGCTTGGAGGCTGGCCGGGGCACAGATACGCAGTATTTT
TRBV4-3	.	.	TRBJ2-3	CASSQDWEIEADTQYF	TGCGCCAGCAGCCAAGATTGGGAGATCGAGGCAGATACGCAGTATTTT
TRBV7-6	.	.	TRBJ1-1	CASSLEAGSLRNTEAFF	TGTGCCAGCAGCTTAGAGGCAGGGTCGTTACGGAACACTGAAGCTTTCTTT
TRBV7-7	once	.	TRBJ2-7	CASSLAPGNEQYF	TGTGCTAGCAGCTTAGCCCCGGGGAACGAGCAGTACTTC
TRBV4-1	.	TRBD1	TRBJ2-1	CASSQGPQGDEQFF	TGCGCCAGCAGCCAGGGGCCACAGGGGGATGAGCAGTTCTTC
TRBV5-1	.	TRBD2	TRBJ2-1	CASSSEAGSYNEQFF	TGCGCCAGCAGCTCTGAAGCGGGGAGCTACAATGAGCAGTTCTTC
TRBV2	.	.	TRBJ2-7	CASGWVYEQYF	TGTGCCAGCGGTTGGGTTTACGAGCAGTACTTC
TRBV5-1	.	.	TRBJ2-4	CASSLVHAEDIQYF	TGCGCCAGCAGCTTGGTCCATGCGGAGGACATTCAGTACTTC
TRBV6-5	.	TRBD1	TRBJ2-7	CASSPGQGFPYEQYF	TGTGCCAGCAGTCCGGGACAGGGATTCCCCTACGAGCAGTACTTC
TRBV4-1	.	.	TRBJ2-7	CASSQEWGGDEQYF	TGCGCCAGCAGCCAAGAGTGGGGTGGCGACGAGCAGTACTTC
TRBV7-2	.	.	TRBJ2-5	CASSPPGGWGQETQYF	TGTGCCAGCAGCCCACCCGGAGGCTGGGGTCAAGAGACCCAGTACTTC
TRBV5-1	few	.	TRBJ2-1	CASSLVGGPYNEQFF	TGCGCCAGCAGCTTGGTAGGGGGACCCTACAATGAGCAGTTCTTC
TRBV14	.	TRBD2	TRBJ2-1	CASSLRLAGEYNEQFF	TGTGCCAGCAGTCTACGACTAGCGGGCGAATACAATGAGCAGTTCTTC
TRBV4-3	.	TRBD2	TRBJ2-1	CASSQDGLAGWINEQFF	TGCGCCAGCAGCCAAGATGGCCTAGCGGGATGGATTAATGAGCAGTTCTTC
TRBV4-3	.	TRBD1	TRBJ2-1	CASSIDRASYNEQFF	TGCGCCAGCAGCATCGACAGGGCTTCCTACAATGAGCAGTTCTTC
TRBV13	.	TRBD1	TRBJ2-7	CASSGPGTGSSYEQYF	TGTGCCAGCAGCGGACCCGGGACAGGGAGCTCCTACGAGCAGTACTTC
TRBV27	.	.	TRBJ2-7	CASSDLRAQGAYEQYF	TGTGCCAGCAGTGACCTCCGGGCCCAGGGAGCCTACGAGCAGTACTTC
TRBV5-6	once	TRBD1	TRBJ2-7	CASSFRDRDYEQYF	TGTGCCAGCAGCTTTCGGGACAGAGACTACGAGCAGTACTTC
TRBV29-1	.	TRBD1	TRBJ2-1	CSVEGDQGAYNEQFF	TGCAGCGTTGAGGGGGACCAGGGGGCATACAATGAGCAGTTCTTC
TRBV5-6	once	.	TRBJ2-7	CASSSNTETYEQYF	TGTGCCAGCAGCTCCAATACCGAAACCTACGAGCAGTACTTC
TRBV6-1	.	TRBD2	TRBJ2-7	CASSAPRTGGGYEQYF	TGTGCCAGCAGTGCCCCGAGGACCGGGGGGGGTTACGAGCAGTACTTC
TRBV11-2	.	.	TRBJ1-1	CASSFGGGTEAFF	TGTGCCAGCAGCTTTGGAGGGGGCACTGAAGCTTTCTTT